This entry lists 7 T cell receptor beta chains sequenced from one sample in a study of shared clonotypes between healthy human individuals. Sequencing used immunoSEQ multiplex PCR; TCRdb keeps in-frame clones, though not all of them. Of 400,000 to 500,000 clones in the sample, 70% to 80% were seen once. The sequencing input was PBMCs. These receptors were obtained from a woman aged 40 to 49 in good health. Some clones in this sample may be carry-over from other donors' samples.

This clone was counted between two and nine times. The CDR3 coding sequence is TGTGCCGGGGTAGGGGAGGGGATAAGGACGCAGTATTTT. Its translation is CAGVGEGIRTQYF. This rearrangement joins TRBV30 to TRBJ2-3, with TRBD2 identical over 7 bases. This CDR3 has 13 residues. The germline CDR1 and CDR2 sequences are GTSNPN and SVGIG (reference sequence). Losses at the gene ends were 8 bases for V and 9 bases for J; bases not matched to a gene: 14.

This clone occurred a few times. This chain links TRBV29-1 with TRBJ2-1; TRBD2 aligns across 13 bases. V dropped 3 bases and J dropped 8; count of bases not matched to a gene: 4. Per germline, CDR1 SQVTM and CDR2 ANQGSEA. There are 14 residues in the CDR3. CDR3 loop: CSVETSGRRDEQFF. The CDR3, as DNA: TGCAGCGTTGAGACTAGCGGGAGGCGTGATGAGCAGTTCTTC.

The V gene is TRBV10-2, the J gene TRBJ2-7; weak D call: TRBD2 (6 bases). This CDR3 is built from 11 residues. CDR1 and CDR2 (germline): WSHSY, SAAADI. V gave up 7 bases and J gave up 6 bases, with 10 bases separating them. The CDR3 DNA is TGCGCCAGCAAGGGAGGAGTCGAGCAGTACTTC. Translation gives CASKGGVEQYF.

Of note for this clone: The same CDR3 also results from other DNA sequences found in this sample. The chain couples TRBV7-8 to TRBJ1-1; D is undetermined. Trimming pared 2 bases from V and 0 bases from J, leaving 19 bases between. From germline, CDR1 is SGHVS and CDR2 FQNEAQ. This CDR3 is 18 amino acids long. CDR3 in amino acids: CASSLTMRRRTVNTEAFF. The CDR3 coding sequence is TGTGCCAGCAGCTTAACGATGAGACGGCGTACTGTGAACACTGAAGCTTTCTTT.

This chain joins TRBV2 and TRBJ1-4, with 7 bases matching TRBD1. The J segment lost 7 bases and the V segment lost 6 bases, leaving 8 bases of the junction unmatched. This CDR3 region has 14 residues. CDR1 and CDR2 from the germline V gene are SNHLY and FYNNEI. The CDR3 loop is CASSPRQGGEKLFF. CDR3 sequence (DNA): TGTGCCAGCAGCCCAAGACAGGGTGGTGAAAAACTGTTTTTT.

The chain has TRBV18 and TRBJ2-7; D may be TRBD2 (6 bases). The CDR3 spans 13 residues. Germline V gives CDR1 KGHSH, CDR2 LQKENI. V was shortened by 5 bases and J by 3 bases, with 11 bases between the two germline ends. Written as DNA, the CDR3 is TGTGCCAGCTCATTGAGCGGGTACTACGAGCAGTACTTC. Encoded protein: CASSLSGYYEQYF.

The chain is built from TRBV19 and TRBJ1-4; possible D gene TRBD1, 6 bases. The germline CDR1 and CDR2 sequences are LNHDA and SQIVND (reference sequence). The CDR3 runs 14 residues. The germline V and J ends were trimmed by 7 bases and 6 bases, with 15 bases remaining between them. The CDR3 is CASTMGAGHEKLFF. In DNA, the CDR3 is TGTGCCAGTACCATGGGGGCAGGGCATGAAAAACTGTTTTTT.